This T cell receptor (beta chain) is drawn from a study of blood T cell repertoires in COVID-19. Study information: Specimens from acute and convalescent COVID-19 originated in the United States, Italy and Spain. From T cells, B-cell-depleted T cells, or PBMCs came the material, which was cDNA or gDNA.

In the original processing: Cell counts per sample came from amplifying reference gene primers. Using immunoSEQ multiplex PCR, the repertoire was profiled, and TCRdb retains in-frame clones only, with some absent. For V, J and clone size, that table is used; D and trimming come from the DNA. The table shows hundreds of thousands of clones, with about 87% occurring only once. V was pared by 1 base and J by 5 bases, with 10 bases of the junction left unmatched. The CDR3 totals 17 residues. CDR1 and CDR2 from the germline V gene are LNHNV and YYDKDF (reference sequence). The count of this clone is one. V usage is TRBV15 and J usage is TRBJ2-7; TRBD1 aligns across 11 bases. The sequence was obtained from a man between 65 and 85 years old with acute or convalescent COVID-19. The material sequenced was peripheral blood. The CDR3 DNA sequence: TGTGCCACCAGCAGAGTGCCCCGGGACAGGGGGGAGAACGAGCAGTACTTC. Translated, it gives CATSRVPRDRGENEQYF.